This record concerns one T cell receptor beta chain sequence. These data come from a study of blood T cell repertoires in COVID-19. Overall study: COVID-19 samples from acute and convalescent phases originated in the United States, Italy and Spain. Sources were T cells, B-cell-depleted T cells, or PBMCs; the material itself was cDNA or gDNA.

Germline CDR1 reads SGHRS; CDR2 reads YFSETQ. Trimming took 3 bases from V and 2 from J, leaving 15 bases between them. The CDR3 covers 15 residues. The authors' processing: By means of reference gene primer amplification, nucleated cell counts were estimated. Measured with immunoSEQ multiplex PCR; TCRdb has only the in-frame clones, and not every one. That table furnishes V, J and clone size, whereas the DNA furnished D and trimming. The profile covers over 110,000 clones, with 88% appearing a single time and around 26% taken by the ten largest. The chain carries TRBV5-1 and TRBJ2-7, with a tentative D call TRBD2 (6 bases). The TCR originated in a human donor in a cohort sampled during active COVID-19. The sample was peripheral blood. The CDR3 DNA is TGCGCCAGCAGCTCGCGGGACGGGCACACCTACGAGCAGTACTTC. Translating gives CASSSRDGHTYEQYF.